One sample yielded the 15 T cell receptor beta chains listed below, sequenced in a study of T cell responses to AZD1222 COVID-19 vaccine. The table came from immunoSEQ multiplex PCR; TCRdb's copy has only in-frame clones and leaves some out. This sample has 100,000 to 150,000 clones, with 90% found just once. Sequenced here: peripheral blood, sampled on day 0 of AZD1222 vaccination. These receptors all stem from an adult in good health.

This clone was counted once. The chain has TRBV19 and TRBJ2-1; TRBD2 agrees at 8 bases. Germline V gene lookup returns CDR1 LNHDA and CDR2 SQIVND (reference sequence). This CDR3 region has 16 residues. Trimming took 1 base from V and 6 from J; bases not matched to a gene: 8. The CDR3: CASSIGGSGALNEQFF. In DNA, the CDR3 is TGTGCCAGTAGTATAGGGGGTAGCGGGGCACTCAATGAGCAGTTCTTC.

The gene calls are TRBV7-8 and TRBJ2-2; TRBD2 matches at 15 bases. Germline values: CDR1 SGHVS, CDR2 FQNEAQ. With 8 bases clipped from V and 5 bases from J, the junction kept 0 bases outside the gene matches. The CDR3 consists of 14 residues. CDR3 sequence reads: CASGTSGGTGELFF. Here the CDR3 DNA reads TGTGCCAGCGGGACTAGCGGGGGGACCGGGGAGCTGTTTTTT.

The chain recombines TRBV5-1 with TRBJ1-1, with D perhaps matching TRBD1 (6 bases). CDR3 length: 15 amino acids. Deletions cut 4 bases from V and 4 bases from J, with 17 bases between. From germline, CDR1 is SGHRS and CDR2 YFSETQ. The CDR3 bases are TGCGCCAGCAGCCAACTGACAGGCCCGGGCACTGAAGCTTTCTTT. This gives the protein CASSQLTGPGTEAFF.

The chain has TRBV11-3 and TRBJ2-1; D remains unclear. Trimming cost V 0 bases and J 6 bases, with 6 bases left between them. In germline, CDR1 is SGHNT, CDR2 YENEEA. The CDR3 covers 13 residues. CDR3: CASSLESGNEQFF. In DNA, the CDR3 is TGTGCCAGCAGCTTAGAGTCAGGCAATGAGCAGTTCTTC.

This sequence joins TRBV9 and TRBJ1-2; possibly TRBD1 for D (5 bases). CDR1 and CDR2 (germline): SGDLS, YYNGEE. The CDR3 extends over 17 amino acids. V lost 0 bases and J 0 bases, leaving 15 bases between the germline ends. CDR3 loop: CASSVGGGPESNYGYTF. DNA for the CDR3: TGTGCCAGCAGCGTAGGGGGGGGACCCGAATCTAACTATGGCTACACCTTC.

The rearrangement uses TRBV6-1 and TRBJ1-5; D call uncertain. CDR1 MNHNS and CDR2 SASEGT come from the germline V gene. V lost 3 bases to trimming and J lost 7 bases, with 10 bases between them. The CDR3 loop spans 13 amino acids. The CDR3 region is CASSEMKEQPQHF. CDR3 coding DNA: TGTGCCAGCAGTGAGATGAAGGAACAGCCCCAGCATTTT.

This chain joins TRBV4-1 and TRBJ1-2, with TRBD1 as a possible D gene (6 bases). The V gene lost 4 bases and the J gene lost 2 bases, with 11 bases spanning the gap. Germline V gene data show CDR1 as MGHRA and CDR2 as YSYEKL. The CDR3 covers 14 residues. The CDR3 region is CASSLRTGNYGYTF. The CDR3 bases are TGCGCCAGCAGCCTTAGAACAGGGAACTATGGCTACACCTTC.

The genes are TRBV5-1 and TRBJ2-3; D gene uncertain. Germline CDR1 SGHRS, CDR2 YFSETQ. Trimming stripped 1 base from V and 5 bases from J, with 11 bases between. This CDR3 comprises 14 residues. CDR3 in amino acids: CASSLMIAEDTQYF. The DNA of the CDR3 is TGCGCCAGCAGCTTGATGATAGCAGAAGATACGCAGTATTTT.

CDR3 in DNA: TGTGCCAGCAGCTTGCGTGCCAGAGTTGGGGAAAAACTGTTTTTT. It codes for CASSLRARVGEKLFF. The chain is built from TRBV5-8 and TRBJ1-4; D gene ambiguous. This CDR3 has 15 residues. Trimming left V 1 base short and J 8 bases short, with 15 bases between. Germline loops: CDR1 SGHTS, CDR2 YDEGEE.

The genes are TRBV4-1 and TRBJ1-6, with D perhaps TRBD1 (6 bases). The CDR3 runs to 15 residues. Per the germline V gene, CDR1 is MGHRA and CDR2 is YSYEKL. V lost 6 bases and J lost 7, with 16 bases in between. CDR3 loop: CASRQLTGGNSPLHF. CDR3 DNA: TGCGCCAGCAGACAACTGACGGGGGGCAATTCACCCCTCCACTTT.

This clone was counted once. This chain connects TRBV28 to TRBJ2-6; TRBD1 aligns across 7 bases. Germline lookup yields CDR1 MDHEN and CDR2 SYDVKM. CDR3 length equals 16 residues. The V segment lost 3 bases and the J segment 4 bases; nucleotides outside the gene matches: 6. CDR3 in DNA: TGTGCCAGCAGTTTGAGGGGGCGAGCGGGGGCCAACGTCCTGACTTTC. It yields the protein CASSLRGRAGANVLTF.

This chain links TRBV7-3 with TRBJ1-1; D is unresolved. The CDR3 sequence is 15 residues long. Trimming took off 5 bases at V and 5 bases at J, with 18 bases between the two ends. Germline loops: CDR1 SGHTA, CDR2 FQGTGA. The CDR3 is CASSTEHGRETEAFF. In DNA form, the CDR3 reads TGTGCCAGCAGCACGGAGCATGGGCGGGAGACTGAAGCTTTCTTT.

The J gene is TRBJ1-1, the V gene TRBV3-1 (or the pseudogene TRBV3-2); TRBD1 matches 9 bases. Germline CDR1 LGHDT, CDR2 YNNKEL (reference sequence). The J segment lost 6 bases and the V segment lost 4 bases, leaving 9 bases of the junction unmatched. The CDR3 sequence is 15 residues long. The CDR3 spells CASSPTTRDRAEAFF. The DNA for the CDR3 is TGTGCCAGCAGCCCCACTACCCGGGACAGGGCTGAAGCTTTCTTT.

The J gene is TRBJ2-7, the V gene TRBV3-1 (or the pseudogene TRBV3-2), with D uncertain. V gave up 3 bases and J gave up 7 bases, with 16 bases separating them. This CDR3 spans 14 amino acids. Germline V CDR1 and CDR2: LGHDT, YNNKEL (reference sequence). In DNA, the CDR3 is TGTGCCAGCAGCCAGGGCCCCGAACCACGAGAGCAGTACTTC. As protein: CASSQGPEPREQYF.

The V gene is TRBV5-6, the J gene TRBJ1-3; D remains ambiguous. CDR1 is SGHDT and CDR2 is YYEEEE in the germline V gene. Trimming took off 3 bases at V and 4 bases at J, with 11 bases between the two ends. The CDR3 totals 14 residues. Here the CDR3 DNA reads TGTGCCAGCAGCTACGCAACGAAGGGAAACACCATATATTTT. This gives the protein CASSYATKGNTIYF.